This T cell receptor beta chain was found in a study of blood T cells in healthy people across ages. A J-beta primer mix and a sample-barcoded 5' primer were used in a second PCR of about 6 to 12 cycles. In TCRdb, the 5' RACE reads were re-called with MiXCR into one record per CDR3 protein. The sample includes approximately 800,000 distinct CDR3 sequences, about 46% of them seen just once. This clonotype has just one count. Germline loops: CDR1 MDHEN, CDR2 SYDVKM. This CDR3 spans 15 amino acids. The V and J genes are TRBV28 and TRBJ2-5; D is perhaps TRBD1 (5 bases). The J call may be wrong; the DNA end is better matched by TRBJ2-7. Sequenced material: blood. This TCR derives from a man at least 80 years old in good health. CDR3 nucleotides: TGTGCCAGCAGTCCCTGGGGCAGGGTGGGAAACGAGCAGTACTTC. Protein sequence: CASSPWGRVGNEQYF.